The sequence of this T cell receptor beta chain was determined in a study of cytomegalovirus exposure and HLA in healthy donors. Findings of the study overall: For TCR beta chains, V- and J-gene trimming was later linked to a missense DCLRE1C variant. Later analysis suggested most CMV-associated TCR beta chains were HLA-restricted.

Worth noting for this clone: What it binds is not known.

Primers included in the PCR were 60 Vbeta and 13 Jbeta primers. This table comes from immunoSEQ multiplex PCR, and its TCRdb copy is limited to in-frame clones, with some not included. Of 110,000 or so clones listed, 70% to 85% were seen once; the top ten hold 4% to 4.5%. Germline values: CDR1 SGHNT, CDR2 YYREEE (reference sequence). V lost 2 bases, J lost 2 bases, and 9 bases lay in between. The CDR3 totals 14 residues. Sequenced sample: PBMCs. This TCR was sampled from a woman aged 40 to 50 in good health and CMV-seropositive. The chain links TRBV5-4 to TRBJ2-3, with D possibly matching TRBD2 (6 bases). The CDR3 protein is CASSFLANTDTQYF. The CDR3 DNA is TGTGCCAGCAGCTTTCTAGCGAACACAGATACGCAGTATTTT.